This TCR beta chain was documented in a study of blood T cells in healthy people across ages (dated by TCRdb to between 2014 and 2017). In the study overall: In model experiments, template switching captured about one uniquely barcoded TCR beta cDNA molecule for every two T cells. To track age-related changes in TCR beta repertoire diversity, the study relied on deep sequencing normalized with unique cDNA molecular identifiers. Donors were grouped into four age groups: young (average approximately 16 years), middle-aged (less than 40), aged (about 60) and long-lived (approximately 82). Donors of different ages were randomly distributed across sequencing lanes to avoid experimental bias. For two donors (one aged 18 to 30 and one aged 80 or older), the study analyzed two additional independent replicas of 1 million unique cDNA reads from the same blood draw.

The CDR3 runs 18 residues from the cysteine to the phenylalanine. The CDR3 DNA has 54 bases and is translated from base 1. V loses 0 bases, J loses 0 bases, and the germline ends lie 15 bases apart. According to the germline V gene, CDR1 reads SGHVS and CDR2 reads FQNEAQ. Library prep was done by 5' RACE. These reads were obtained on an Illumina HiSeq 2500. A second roughly 6 to 11 cycle PCR used a sample-barcoded 5' primer and a J-beta primer mix. A template-switch 5' adaptor carrying 12 random nucleotides introduced a unique molecular identifier onto each TCR beta cDNA molecule. Each sample yielded at least 2.5 million CDR3-containing paired-end reads. All of the RNA was converted into first-strand cDNA using the Mint cDNA synthesis kit, with a TRBC-specific oligonucleotide serving as the primer. Following uracil-DNA glycosylase treatment, a first 18-cycle PCR with universal primers M1SS and BC2_uni_R was performed on all cDNA. The study's processing was this. Normalization of each sample was performed by random selection of 1 million high-quality reads, each carrying a distinct molecular identifier. Instead of being binned into consensus sequences, reads that shared molecular identifiers were thrown out. MiTCR, run with a Q25 quality threshold and the strictest error-elimination algorithm, handled CDR3 identification, clonotype clustering and error correction. A nonparametric unseen species model with Euler transformation was used to estimate lower-bound total TCR beta diversity. TCRdb applied fastp at Q25 and MiXCR to the public reads, then kept only in-frame beta chains. Records with the same CDR3 protein are collapsed into one entry carrying the most frequent genes and DNA. It is TCRdb's table, rather than the study itself, that gives the V and J calls and clone size. Here the sample has about 1.4 million distinct CDR3 sequences; roughly 60% occur a single time. 6.5% to 8% of the sample is held by the ten biggest clonotypes.

With regard to this clonotype: Its target antigen remains unknown. No per-base quality is available; no much larger clone lies one base away.

Study-level results and caveats: The long-lived group showed more naive CD4+ T cells, fewer expanded clones and increased TCR diversity than the aged group, suggesting age selection. Estimates of total diversity based on one million sequenced T cells were regarded as lower bounds and as underestimates. The CMV infection status of donors was not known, potentially confounding age-related changes in expanded clonotypes. Observed TCR beta diversity correlated strongly with the percentage of naive T cells measured by flow cytometry. Observed TCR beta diversity per million T cells fell roughly linearly with age, and a significant reduction was already apparent by age around 36. Because profiling used bulk unsorted PBMCs, naive and antigen-experienced compartments could not be compared conclusively.

The 39 donors, aged 6 to 90 years, were systemically healthy Caucasian individuals from Russia. Each donor gave ten milliliters of peripheral blood, collected into EDTA-treated Vacutainer tubes. Ficoll-Paque density-gradient centrifugation was used to isolate PBMCs, with at least 6.5 million per sample. Total RNA was extracted from PBMCs with Trizol reagent, with at least 6 micrograms obtained per sample. The percentages of naive CD45RAhigh/CD27high T cells were determined by flow cytometry on a PBMC aliquot from every donor. The receptor was isolated from a man younger than 30 in good health. This chain is built from TRBV7-8 and TRBJ1-5; tentative D gene TRBD1, with 5 bases matching. Sequenced material: blood. This receptor carries the CDR3 CASSLASGTVNSNQPQHF. The sequence in DNA is TGTGCCAGCAGCTTAGCGAGTGGGACGGTAAATAGCAATCAGCCCCAGCATTTT.